The 12 T cell receptor beta chains given below trace back to one sample, sequenced in a study of OX40 agonist ivuxolimab in advanced cancers. Clones were read by immunoSEQ multiplex PCR, and TCRdb kept only the in-frame ones, dropping some. The repertoire has some 76,000 clones, under 90% of them found once; the top ten carry around 6.6%. Sequencing used CD4+ or CD8+ T cells sorted from blood, obtained in a trial of the OX40 agonist ivuxolimab. These receptors all come from an adult with an advanced solid tumor such as melanoma, head and neck, liver or kidney cancer.

The rearrangement joins TRBV19 to TRBJ1-1; D perhaps matches TRBD1 (6 bases). V was trimmed by 7 bases and J by 0 bases, leaving 18 bases between them. Germline V gene sequence: CDR1 LNHDA, CDR2 SQIVND (reference sequence). CDR3 length: 16 residues. CDR3 residues: CASTKLDGTMNTEAFF. In nucleotides, the CDR3 is TGTGCCAGTACAAAATTGGACGGGACAATGAACACTGAAGCTTTCTTT.

This chain connects TRBV5-1 to TRBJ1-1; 8 bases match TRBD1. The CDR3 spans 13 residues. Germline lookup yields CDR1 SGHRS and CDR2 YFSETQ. Germline trimming cut 7 bases from V and 0 bases from J; bases unmatched to any gene: 2. This CDR3 reads CASGGQVNTEAFF. In DNA, the CDR3 is TGCGCCAGCGGGGGACAGGTGAACACTGAAGCTTTCTTT.

CDR3 sequence: CASSRGTGGLWPQHF. The CDR3 DNA reads TGTGCCAGTAGTAGGGGGACAGGGGGATTATGGCCCCAGCATTTT. V usage is TRBV19 and J usage is TRBJ1-5; 11 bases align to TRBD1. The CDR3 totals 15 residues. Germline values: CDR1 LNHDA, CDR2 SQIVND (reference sequence). Trimming removed 4 bases from V and 9 bases from J; junction bases left unmatched: 8.

The chain links TRBV2 to TRBJ1-1; maybe TRBD1 (6 bases). The CDR3 is made up of 13 amino acids. The V and J ends lost 5 bases and 8 bases respectively, with 15 bases between them. Looked up from germline, CDR1 is SNHLY and CDR2 is FYNNEI. CDR3 loop: CASSSTGSPEAFF. CDR3 coding DNA: TGTGCCAGCAGTTCTACAGGGTCCCCCGAAGCTTTCTTT.

This clone showed up just a few times. J is TRBJ1-2 and V is TRBV7-9; D not certain. This CDR3 has 12 amino acids. Trimming took off 5 bases at V and 8 bases at J, with 12 bases between the two ends. Looked up from germline, CDR1 is SEHNR and CDR2 is FQNEAQ (reference sequence). This CDR3 is CASSPRALGYTF. The CDR3 bases are TGTGCCAGCAGCCCCCGGGCCTTGGGCTACACCTTC.

This clone was found a few times. This chain joins TRBV11-2 and TRBJ1-2; D unclear. The CDR3 covers 11 residues. V was trimmed by 4 bases and J by 4 bases, leaving 4 bases between them. Germline V gene sequence: CDR1 SGHAT, CDR2 FQNNGV. CDR3 in DNA: TGTGCCAGCAGCTCCTTCTATGGCTACACCTTC. Protein sequence: CASSSFYGYTF.

The chain is built from TRBV5-5 and TRBJ1-4; TRBD1 matches at 7 bases. Per the germline V gene, CDR1 is SGHKS and CDR2 is YYEKEE (reference sequence). J lost 3 bases, V lost 1 base, and 0 bases had no gene match. This CDR3 has 14 amino acids. Written as DNA, the CDR3 is TGTGCCAGCAGCTTGACAGGGGCTAATGAAAAACTGTTTTTT. Protein: CASSLTGANEKLFF.

In its sample, this clone was seen a few times. V usage is TRBV11-2 and J usage is TRBJ2-7; 8 bases line up with TRBD2. CDR3 length: 17 residues. Germline-derived CDR1 and CDR2 are SGHAT and FQNNGV. The V gene end was trimmed by 0 bases and the J gene end by 6 bases; junction bases not matched to a gene: 13. The CDR3 sequence is CASSLDGSGRLSGEQYF. Written as DNA, the CDR3 is TGTGCCAGCAGCTTAGATGGGAGCGGGAGACTCTCCGGCGAGCAGTACTTC. Together with reference TRBV11-2 and TRBJ2-7, the CDR3 gives the full variable domain: EAGVAQSPRYKIIEKRQSVAFWCNPISGHATLYWYQQILGQGPKLLIQFQNNGVVDDSQLPKDRFSAERLKGVDSTLKIQPAKLEDSAVYLCASSLDGSGRLSGEQYFGPGTRLTVT.

This rearrangement joins TRBV6-4 to TRBJ2-3, with TRBD2 as a possible D gene (6 bases). The germline V and J ends were trimmed by 6 bases and 1 base, with 17 bases remaining between them. Germline CDR1 and CDR2: MRHNA and SNTAGT. The CDR3 spans 16 residues. The CDR3 is CASSVPLAGRTDTQYF. Here the CDR3 DNA reads TGTGCCAGCAGCGTACCTCTGGCGGGGCGCACAGATACGCAGTATTTT.

The chain employs TRBV11-2 and TRBJ1-1; D not certain. Per the germline V gene, CDR1 is SGHAT and CDR2 is FQNNGV. The CDR3 is made up of 15 amino acids. Trimming removed 1 base from V and 1 base from J, with 10 bases in between. CDR3 coding DNA: TGTGCCAGCAGCTTAGGGGCGGTGTGGAACACTGAAGCTTTCTTT. The encoded protein is CASSLGAVWNTEAFF. The variable domain in full, completed from reference TRBV11-2 and TRBJ1-1, reads EAGVAQSPRYKIIEKRQSVAFWCNPISGHATLYWYQQILGQGPKLLIQFQNNGVVDDSQLPKDRFSAERLKGVDSTLKIQPAKLEDSAVYLCASSLGAVWNTEAFFGQGTRLTVV.

This chain uses TRBV5-1 with TRBJ1-2; D uncertain. This CDR3 is 12 amino acids long. Trimming cost V 0 bases and J 5 bases, with 5 bases left between them. Germline CDR1 is SGHRS and CDR2 is YFSETQ. CDR3 loop: CASSLAHYGYTF. CDR3 bases: TGCGCCAGCAGCTTGGCCCATTATGGCTACACCTTC.

This chain joins TRBV28 and TRBJ2-1; TRBD2 matches at 9 bases. The CDR3 runs to 15 residues. J gave up 4 bases and V 6 bases, and 7 bases lay outside the gene matches. Per germline, CDR1 MDHEN and CDR2 SYDVKM. CDR3 sequence (DNA): TGTGCCAGCAGATCTCTAGCGGGGACGTACAATGAGCAGTTCTTC. Protein: CASRSLAGTYNEQFF. Complete variable domain (other parts from reference TRBV28 and TRBJ2-1): DVKVTQSSRYLVKRTGEKVFLECVQDMDHENMFWYRQDPGLGLRLIYFSYDVKMKEKGDIPEGYSVSREKKERFSLILESASTNQTSMYLCASRSLAGTYNEQFFGPGTRLTVL.